This TCR beta chain was sequenced in a study of OX40 agonist ivuxolimab in advanced cancers. CDR3 size: 13 residues. Germline CDR1 is MNHEY and CDR2 is SVGAGI. V was pared by 2 bases and J by 4 bases, with 3 bases between. The assay was immunoSEQ multiplex PCR, and TCRdb's table has in-frame clones only and misses some. The sample contains some 51,000 clones, about 90% of which appear only once. Note on this clone: The antigen remains unidentified.

Study-level findings and limits: Averaged across samples, CD8+ T cells carried more expanded clones than CD4+ did. Individuals who were partial responders at 0.1-3.0 mg/kg had clonal expansion that ranked among the lowest.

V is TRBV6-5 and J is TRBJ2-6; D call uncertain. This TCR was sampled from an adult with an advanced solid tumor such as melanoma, head and neck, liver or kidney cancer. The sample in question was CD4+ or CD8+ T cells sorted from blood, obtained in a trial of the OX40 agonist ivuxolimab. CDR3 sequence: CASSYGGANVLTF. The CDR3 region has the DNA TGTGCCAGCAGTTACGGAGGGGCCAACGTCCTGACTTTC.